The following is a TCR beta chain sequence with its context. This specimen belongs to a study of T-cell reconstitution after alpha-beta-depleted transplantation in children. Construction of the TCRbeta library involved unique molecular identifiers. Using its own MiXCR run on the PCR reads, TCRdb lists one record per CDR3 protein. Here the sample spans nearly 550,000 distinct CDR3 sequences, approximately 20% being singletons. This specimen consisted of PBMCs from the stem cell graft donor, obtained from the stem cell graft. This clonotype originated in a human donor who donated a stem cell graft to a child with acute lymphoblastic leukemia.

The CDR3 coding sequence is TGTGCCAGTAGTATATTGGAGGGGCGGAACACTGAAGCTTTCTTT. Translation gives CASSILEGRNTEAFF. V and J are TRBV19 and TRBJ1-1; D may be TRBD1 (5 bases). Germline V lookup: CDR1 LNHDA, CDR2 SQIVND (reference sequence). CDR3 length equals 15 residues. V lost 2 bases, J lost 1 base, and 11 bases lay in between.